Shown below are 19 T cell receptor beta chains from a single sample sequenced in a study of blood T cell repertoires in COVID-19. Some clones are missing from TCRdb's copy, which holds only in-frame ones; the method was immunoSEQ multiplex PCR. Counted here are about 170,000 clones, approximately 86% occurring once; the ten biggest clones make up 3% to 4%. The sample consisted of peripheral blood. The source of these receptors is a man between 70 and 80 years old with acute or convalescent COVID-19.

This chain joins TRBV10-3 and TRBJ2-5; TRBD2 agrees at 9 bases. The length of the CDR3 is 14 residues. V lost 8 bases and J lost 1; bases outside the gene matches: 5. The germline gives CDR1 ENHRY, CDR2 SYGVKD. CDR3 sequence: CAIRAGGFQETQYF. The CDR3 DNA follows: TGTGCCATCCGGGCGGGGGGGTTCCAAGAGACCCAGTACTTC.

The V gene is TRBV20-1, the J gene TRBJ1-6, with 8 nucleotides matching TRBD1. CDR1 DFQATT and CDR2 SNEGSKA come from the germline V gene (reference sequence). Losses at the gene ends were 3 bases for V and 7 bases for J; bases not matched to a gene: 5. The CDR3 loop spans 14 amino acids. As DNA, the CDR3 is TGCAGTGCTAGTTACAGGGGGGGGAATTCACCCCTCCACTTT. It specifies CSASYRGGNSPLHF.

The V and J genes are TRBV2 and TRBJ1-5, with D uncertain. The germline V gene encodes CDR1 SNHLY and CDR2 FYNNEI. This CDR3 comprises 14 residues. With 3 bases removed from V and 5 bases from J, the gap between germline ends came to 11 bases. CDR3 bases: TGTGCCAGCAGTGATAAAGCGCGGGATCAGCCCCAGCATTTT. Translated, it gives CASSDKARDQPQHF.

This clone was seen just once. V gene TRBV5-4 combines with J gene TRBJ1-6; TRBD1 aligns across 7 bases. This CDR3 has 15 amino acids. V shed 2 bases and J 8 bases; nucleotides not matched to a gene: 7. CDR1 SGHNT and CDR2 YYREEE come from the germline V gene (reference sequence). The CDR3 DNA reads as TGTGCCAGCAGCTTAACCGGGACAGCTTATTCACCCCTCCACTTT. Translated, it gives CASSLTGTAYSPLHF.

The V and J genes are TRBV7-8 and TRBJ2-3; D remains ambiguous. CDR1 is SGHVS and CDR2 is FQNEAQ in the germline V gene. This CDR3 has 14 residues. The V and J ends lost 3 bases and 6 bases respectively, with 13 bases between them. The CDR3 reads CASSFRSGWDTQYF. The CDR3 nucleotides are TGTGCCAGCAGCTTCCGCTCAGGATGGGATACGCAGTATTTT. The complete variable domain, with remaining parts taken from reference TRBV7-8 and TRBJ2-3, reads GAGVSQSPRYKVAKRGQDVALRCDPISGHVSLFWYQQALGQGPEFLTYFQNEAQLDKSGLPSDRFFAERPEGSVSTLKIQRTQQEDSAVYLCASSFRSGWDTQYFGPGTRLTVL.

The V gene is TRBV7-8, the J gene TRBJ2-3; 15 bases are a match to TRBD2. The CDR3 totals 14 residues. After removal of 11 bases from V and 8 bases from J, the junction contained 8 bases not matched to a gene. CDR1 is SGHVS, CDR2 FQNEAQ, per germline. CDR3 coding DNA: TGTGCCGGCGGACTAGCGGGGGGGCGGGGTACGCAGTATTTT. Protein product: CAGGLAGGRGTQYF.

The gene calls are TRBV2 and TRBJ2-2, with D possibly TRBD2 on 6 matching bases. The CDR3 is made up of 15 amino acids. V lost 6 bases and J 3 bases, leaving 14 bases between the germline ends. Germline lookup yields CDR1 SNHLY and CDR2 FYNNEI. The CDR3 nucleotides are TGTGCCAGCAGAAGACTAGACGGGCACACCGGGGAGCTGTTTTTT. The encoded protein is CASRRLDGHTGELFF. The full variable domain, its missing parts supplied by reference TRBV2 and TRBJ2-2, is EPEVTQTPSHQVTQMGQEVILRCVPISNHLYFYWYRQILGQKVEFLVSFYNNEISEKSEIFDDQFSVERPDGSNFTLKIRSTKLEDSAMYFCASRRLDGHTGELFFGEGSRLTVL.

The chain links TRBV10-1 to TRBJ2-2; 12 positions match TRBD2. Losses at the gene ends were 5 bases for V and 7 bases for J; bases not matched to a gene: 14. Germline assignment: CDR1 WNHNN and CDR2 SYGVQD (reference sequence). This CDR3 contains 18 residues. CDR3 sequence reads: CASSSTASGRAWIGELFF. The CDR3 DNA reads TGCGCCAGCAGTTCAACTGCTAGCGGGAGGGCCTGGATCGGGGAGCTGTTTTTT.

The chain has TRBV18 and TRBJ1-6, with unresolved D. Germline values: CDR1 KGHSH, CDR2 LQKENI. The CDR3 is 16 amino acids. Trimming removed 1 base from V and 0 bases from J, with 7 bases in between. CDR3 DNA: TGTGCCAGCTCACCACGGGAGAGCTCCTATAATTCACCCCTCCACTTT. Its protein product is CASSPRESSYNSPLHF.

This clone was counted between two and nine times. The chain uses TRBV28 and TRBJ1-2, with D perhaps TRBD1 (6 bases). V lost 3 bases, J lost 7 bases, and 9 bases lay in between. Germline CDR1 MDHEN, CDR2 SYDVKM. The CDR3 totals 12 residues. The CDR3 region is CASSFLGAGYTF. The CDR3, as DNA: TGTGCCAGCAGTTTTCTGGGGGCTGGCTACACCTTC.

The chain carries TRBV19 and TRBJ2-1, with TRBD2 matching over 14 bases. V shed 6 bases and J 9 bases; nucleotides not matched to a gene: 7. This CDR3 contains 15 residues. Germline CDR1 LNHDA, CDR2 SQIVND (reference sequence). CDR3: CASRPTSGRVGEQFF. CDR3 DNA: TGTGCCAGTAGGCCGACTAGCGGGAGGGTCGGTGAGCAGTTCTTC.

DNA of the CDR3: TGCGCCAGCAGCGCGAACACAGGGGTTGGCGGCTACACCTTC. It translates to CASSANTGVGGYTF. This chain connects TRBV5-1 to TRBJ1-2, with 7 nucleotides matching TRBD1. CDR3 length: 14 residues. Trimming at V came to 4 bases and at J to 8 bases, leaving 11 bases not matched to a gene. Germline assignment: CDR1 SGHRS and CDR2 YFSETQ.

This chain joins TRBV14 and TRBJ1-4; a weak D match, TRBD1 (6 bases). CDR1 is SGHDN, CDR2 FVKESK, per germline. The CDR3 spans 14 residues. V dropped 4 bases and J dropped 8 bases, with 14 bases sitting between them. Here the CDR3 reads CASSRLSQGEKLFF. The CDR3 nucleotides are TGTGCCAGCAGCCGCCTATCTCAGGGGGAAAAACTGTTTTTT.

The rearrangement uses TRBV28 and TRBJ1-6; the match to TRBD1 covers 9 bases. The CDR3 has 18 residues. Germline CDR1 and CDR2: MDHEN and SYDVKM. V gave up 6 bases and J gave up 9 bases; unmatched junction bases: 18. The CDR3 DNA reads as TGTGCCAGCAGCTCATCCGTTTATGTAGGGACAGGGCGTTCACCCCTCCACTTT. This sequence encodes CASSSSVYVGTGRSPLHF. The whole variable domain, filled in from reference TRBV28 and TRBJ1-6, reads DVKVTQSSRYLVKRTGEKVFLECVQDMDHENMFWYRQDPGLGLRLIYFSYDVKMKEKGDIPEGYSVSREKKERFSLILESASTNQTSMYLCASSSSVYVGTGRSPLHFGNGTRLTVT.

CDR3 bases: TGTGCCAGCAGCCGCACAGCGGGGGTGATCGAGACCCAGTACTTC. Its translation is CASSRTAGVIETQYF. The chain carries TRBV9 and TRBJ2-5, with TRBD2 matching over 8 bases. The CDR3 has 15 residues. Trimming removed 4 bases from V and 5 bases from J; junction bases left unmatched: 10. CDR1 is SGDLS and CDR2 is YYNGEE in the germline V gene.

The CDR3 loop is CASSFSGAYTGELFF. The CDR3 nucleotides read TGCGCCAGCAGCTTTAGCGGAGCGTACACCGGGGAGCTGTTTTTT. J is TRBJ2-2 and V is TRBV5-1, with D possibly TRBD2 on 6 matching bases. The CDR3 totals 15 residues. V gave up 2 bases and J gave up 3 bases, with 11 bases separating them. The germline CDR1 and CDR2 sequences are SGHRS and YFSETQ.

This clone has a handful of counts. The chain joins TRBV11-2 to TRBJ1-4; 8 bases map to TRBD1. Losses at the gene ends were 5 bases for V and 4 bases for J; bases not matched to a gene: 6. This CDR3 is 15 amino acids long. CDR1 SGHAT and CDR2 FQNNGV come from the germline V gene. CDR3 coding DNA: TGTGCCAGCAGCCTTGGGGACAGGTATAATGAAAAACTGTTTTTT. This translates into CASSLGDRYNEKLFF.

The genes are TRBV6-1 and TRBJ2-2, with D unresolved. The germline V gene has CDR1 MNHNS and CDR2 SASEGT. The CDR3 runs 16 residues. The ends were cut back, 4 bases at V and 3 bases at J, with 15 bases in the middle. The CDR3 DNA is TGTGCCAGCAGTGGAATGGGCCCCAGACACACCGGGGAGCTGTTTTTT. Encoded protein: CASSGMGPRHTGELFF.

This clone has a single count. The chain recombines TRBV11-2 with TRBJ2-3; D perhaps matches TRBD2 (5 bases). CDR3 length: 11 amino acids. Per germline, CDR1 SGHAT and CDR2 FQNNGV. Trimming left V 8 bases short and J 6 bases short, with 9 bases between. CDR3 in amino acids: CASGLLDTQYF. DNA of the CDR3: TGTGCCAGCGGACTTCTTGATACGCAGTATTTT.